The clone carrying this T cell receptor (beta chain) has at least ten counts. Its antigen is not identified. This entry is derived from a study of neurological immune-mediated disorders. Study-level findings and limits: None of the CDR3 amino acid sequences of expanded clones recurred across subjects, suggesting private repertoires in all groups.

Trimming removed 0 bases from V and 5 bases from J, with 6 bases in between. Germline V gene data show CDR1 as SGHRS and CDR2 as YFSETQ. The CDR3 spans 14 residues. The cDNA was synthesized by means of template-switch 5'RACE, which was carried out with 10-nucleotide random UMIs. In TCRdb, the 5' RACE reads were re-called with MiXCR into one record per CDR3 protein. The table has roughly 13,000 distinct CDR3 sequences, 10% seen once. The origin of this receptor is a woman aged 40 to 50 in good health. This chain uses TRBV5-1 with TRBJ1-6, with D hard to call. The sample consisted of PBMCs. The CDR3: CASSLGNNNSPLHF. In DNA form, the CDR3 reads TGCGCCAGCAGCTTGGGAAATAATAATTCACCCCTCCACTTT.